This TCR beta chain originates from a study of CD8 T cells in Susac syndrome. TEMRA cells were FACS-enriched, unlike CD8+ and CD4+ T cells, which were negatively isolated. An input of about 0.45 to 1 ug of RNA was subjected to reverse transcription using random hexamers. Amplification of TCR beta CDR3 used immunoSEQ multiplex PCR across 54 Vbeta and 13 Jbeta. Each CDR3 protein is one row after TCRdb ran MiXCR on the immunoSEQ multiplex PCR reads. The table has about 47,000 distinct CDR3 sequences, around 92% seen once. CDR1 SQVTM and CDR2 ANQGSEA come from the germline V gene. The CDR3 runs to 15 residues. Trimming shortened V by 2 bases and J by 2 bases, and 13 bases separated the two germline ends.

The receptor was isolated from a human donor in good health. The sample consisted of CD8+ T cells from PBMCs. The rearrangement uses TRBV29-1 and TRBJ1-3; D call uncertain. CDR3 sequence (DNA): TGCAGCGTTGAACCCACGAACCAGGCTGGAAACACCATATATTTT. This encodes CSVEPTNQAGNTIYF.